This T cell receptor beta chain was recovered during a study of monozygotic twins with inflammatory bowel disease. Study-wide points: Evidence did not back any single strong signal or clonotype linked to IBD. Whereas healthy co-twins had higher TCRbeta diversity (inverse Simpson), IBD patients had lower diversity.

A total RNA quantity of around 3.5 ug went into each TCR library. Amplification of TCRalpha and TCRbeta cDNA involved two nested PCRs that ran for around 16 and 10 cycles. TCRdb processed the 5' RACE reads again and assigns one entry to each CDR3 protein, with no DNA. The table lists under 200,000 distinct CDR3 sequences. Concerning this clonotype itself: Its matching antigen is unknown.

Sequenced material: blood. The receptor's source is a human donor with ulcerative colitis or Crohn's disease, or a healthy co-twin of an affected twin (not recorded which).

CDR3 sequence reads: CASSFGAGRGISYEQYF. This rearrangement joins TRBV11-2 to TRBJ2-7; checking the TCRdb D call of TRBD2 is not possible without DNA. This CDR3 contains 17 residues. CDR1 and CDR2 (germline): SGHAT, FQNNGV. Together with reference TRBV11-2 and TRBJ2-7, the CDR3 gives the full variable domain: EAGVAQSPRYKIIEKRQSVAFWCNPISGHATLYWYQQILGQGPKLLIQFQNNGVVDDSQLPKDRFSAERLKGVDSTLKIQPAKLEDSAVYLCASSFGAGRGISYEQYFGPGTRLTVT.